The sequence of this TCR beta chain was determined in a study of blood T cells in healthy people across ages. Looked up from germline, CDR1 is SNHLY and CDR2 is FYNNEI. CDR3 size: 13 residues. Trimming pared 5 bases from V and 14 bases from J, leaving 19 bases between. Next came a second PCR, run for roughly 7 to 12 cycles, which used a sample-barcoded 5' primer along with a J-beta primer mix. TCRdb ran MiXCR on the 5' RACE reads and lists one entry per CDR3 protein. The sample holds about 1.8 million distinct CDR3 sequences, roughly 49% seen once. This clonotype was obtained from a woman between 35 and 50 years old in good health. Sequencing was done on a sample of blood. The rearrangement joins TRBV2 to TRBJ1-5; D possibly corresponds to TRBD1 (5 bases). The CDR3 here is CASSPPGGDLKHF. CDR3 in DNA: TGTGCCAGCAGTCCCCCGGGGGGGGACCTCAAGCATTTT.